Following are 32 T cell receptor beta chains from one sample sequenced in a study of CXCR3-negative and CXCR3-positive naive CD8 T cells. General study points: More hydrophobic TRB CDR3s were found in CXCR3-positive naive cells than in CXCR3-negative naive cells.

Which antigens these TCRs recognize remains unknown. It was by 5' RACE with UMI labels that the TRB cDNA libraries were prepared. TCRdb derives one entry per CDR3 protein from the 5' RACE reads, leaving out DNA. Its table lists some 64,000 distinct CDR3 sequences. The sequenced sample was naive CXCR3+ CD8+ T cells from blood. Subset noted: CD45RO-CCR7+CD27+CD95- naive CD8+ T cells expressing CXCR3 (TNR3+). Receptor source: a human donor in good health. Some clones in this sample may be carry-over from other donors' samples.

The chain has TRBV7-2 and TRBJ2-7; TCRdb selects TRBD1, and the lack of DNA leaves this call unchecked. This CDR3 comprises 13 residues. The germline V gene has CDR1 SGHTA and CDR2 FQGNSA. The CDR3 protein is CASRPGASYEQYF.

The chain employs TRBV4-3 and TRBJ1-1; TCRdb's assignment of TRBD1 cannot be checked, as there is no DNA. Per germline, CDR1 LGHNA and CDR2 YSLEER. The CDR3 contains 13 residues. The CDR3: CASSQGEAPRAFF.

The chain employs TRBV23-1 and TRBJ2-1; TCRdb selects TRBD1, and the lack of DNA leaves this call unchecked. TRBV23-1 falls under the ORF class, with uncertain function. The CDR3 is made up of 17 amino acids. The CDR3 reads CASSQTRRVGGYNEQFF.

The chain carries TRBV28 and TRBJ2-3; TCRdb proposes TRBD1, but this gene call is untestable without DNA. CDR1 is MDHEN, CDR2 SYDVKM, per germline. CDR3 length: 15 amino acids. The CDR3 sequence is CASSPVETGVDTQYF.

The chain combines TRBV6-6 with TRBJ2-3; TCRdb proposes TRBD1, but this gene call is untestable without DNA. CDR3 length equals 16 residues. Germline lookup yields CDR1 MNHNY and CDR2 SVGAGI (reference sequence). The chain's CDR3 is CASSYVLGGSTDTQYF.

V usage is TRBV14 and J usage is TRBJ2-2. Germline V gene data show CDR1 as SGHDN and CDR2 as FVKESK. The CDR3 runs to 17 residues. CDR3: CASSHDGLSANTGELFF.

This chain joins TRBV28 and TRBJ1-4; TCRdb's assignment of TRBD1 cannot be checked, as there is no DNA. CDR3 length: 15 amino acids. The germline CDR1 and CDR2 sequences are MDHEN and SYDVKM. CDR3 region: CASKINRGLYEKLFF.

The chain uses TRBV5-4 and TRBJ2-2. The germline V gene has CDR1 SGHNT and CDR2 YYREEE (reference sequence). The CDR3 covers 15 residues. This chain's CDR3 is CASSPQVRTTGELFF. The full variable domain, rest sourced from reference TRBV5-4 and TRBJ2-2, is ETGVTQSPTHLIKTRGQQVTLRCSSQSGHNTVSWYQQALGQGPQFIFQYYREEENGRGNFPPRFSGLQFPNYSSELNVNALELDDSALYLCASSPQVRTTGELFFGEGSRLTVL.

The chain carries TRBV9 and TRBJ2-3; TCRdb's D gene call, TRBD1, goes unchecked for lack of DNA. The CDR3 is 13 amino acids. Germline values: CDR1 SGDLS, CDR2 YYNGEE. The CDR3 protein is CASSVAGGDTQYF.

The chain recombines TRBV11-3 with TRBJ2-7; TCRdb gives TRBD1 as the D gene, but with no DNA this cannot be confirmed. Germline V gene data show CDR1 as SGHNT and CDR2 as YENEEA. This CDR3 contains 15 residues. This CDR3 reads CASSPYPGQDYEQYF.

The chain joins TRBV12-3 or TRBV12-4 to TRBJ2-3. The CDR3 spans 12 residues. The CDR3 region is CASSRVTDTQYF.

Its frequency marks this clonotype as medium-sized. This CDR3 is CASSQDRGETEAFF. The rearrangement links TRBV4-3 to TRBJ1-1; TCRdb picks TRBD1, but there is no DNA to check that call. In germline, CDR1 is LGHNA, CDR2 YSLEER. The CDR3 is 14 residues long.

The CDR3 is CASRDHRGGLAEAFF. This rearrangement joins TRBV6-2 or TRBV6-3 to TRBJ1-1. The germline V gene encodes CDR1 MNHEY and CDR2 SVGEGT. The CDR3 spans 15 residues.

This chain links TRBV18 with TRBJ1-1. CDR1 is KGHSH and CDR2 is LQKENI in the germline V gene. This CDR3 has 12 amino acids. CDR3: CASSPPDTEAFF.

The genes are TRBV19 and TRBJ2-7; TCRdb reports TRBD1, a call that lacks DNA to check it against. Germline values: CDR1 LNHDA, CDR2 SQIVND (reference sequence). The CDR3 loop spans 14 amino acids. CDR3 loop: CASSPRDRAYEQYF. Variable domain in full (rest from reference TRBV19 and TRBJ2-7): DGGITQSPKYLFRKEGQNVTLSCEQNLNHDAMYWYRQDPGQGLRLIYYSQIVNDFQKGDIAEGYSVSREKKESFPLTVTSAQKNPTAFYLCASSPRDRAYEQYFGPGTRLTVT.

J is TRBJ2-5 and V is TRBV12-3 or TRBV12-4; with no DNA, the TCRdb D assignment of TRBD2 cannot be verified. CDR3 length equals 14 residues. The CDR3 protein is CASTAGGPWETQYF.

V usage is TRBV6-5 and J usage is TRBJ2-1. The length of the CDR3 is 15 residues. Germline V CDR1 and CDR2: MNHEY, SVGAGI. CDR3 region: CASSLKPGYNNEQFF.

The rearrangement links TRBV29-1 to TRBJ2-7; TCRdb indicates TRBD1, and absent DNA this call remains unverified. The germline V gene encodes CDR1 SQVTM and CDR2 ANQGSEA. The CDR3 covers 12 residues. This CDR3 is CSVRVPPYEQYF.

V is TRBV6-6 and J is TRBJ1-1. Germline V gene data show CDR1 as MNHNY and CDR2 as SVGAGI (reference sequence). The CDR3 loop spans 14 amino acids. The chain's CDR3 is CASTLAGGDTEAFF.

The chain combines TRBV28 with TRBJ1-2; TCRdb returns TRBD1, unconfirmable since there is no DNA. The CDR3 is made up of 14 amino acids. The V gene's germline CDR1 is MDHEN and CDR2 SYDVKM. The CDR3 reads CASSPIRTGHGYTF.

CDR3: CASSQSLGSEAFF. V usage is TRBV14 and J usage is TRBJ1-1. The CDR3 sequence is 13 residues long. Germline CDR1 SGHDN, CDR2 FVKESK.

The V gene is TRBV5-1, the J gene TRBJ2-2; the D gene TCRdb calls, TRBD1, cannot be checked with no DNA. The CDR3 length is 17 residues. CDR1 is SGHRS and CDR2 is YFSETQ in the germline V gene. CDR3 residues: CASSWGQAQPNTGELFF.

This chain links TRBV21-1 with TRBJ2-1; the D call from TCRdb, TRBD1, cannot be confirmed without DNA. TRBV21-1 is classified as a pseudogene. CDR3 length equals 18 residues. The CDR3 is CASSNRDRRLAANNEQFF.

The J gene is TRBJ2-7, the V gene TRBV7-9. This CDR3 is built from 14 residues. Germline-derived CDR1 and CDR2 are SEHNR and FQNEAQ (reference sequence). The chain's CDR3 is CASSLELTPYEQYF.

V gene TRBV7-2 combines with J gene TRBJ2-7; TCRdb names TRBD2, which stays unverified in the absence of DNA. Germline CDR1 is SGHTA and CDR2 is FQGNSA. The CDR3 covers 17 residues. This chain's CDR3 is CASSLVRTSGDPYEQYF. The variable domain in full, completed from reference TRBV7-2 and TRBJ2-7, reads GAGVSQSPSNKVTEKGKDVELRCDPISGHTALYWYRQSLGQGLEFLIYFQGNSAPDKSGLPSDRFSAERTGGSVSTLTIQRTQQEDSAVYLCASSLVRTSGDPYEQYFGPGTRLTVT.

CDR3 region: CASSLAGGQPPHEQYF. The gene calls are TRBV5-1 and TRBJ2-7; there is no DNA to check the TCRdb D call of TRBD1. Germline V gene lookup returns CDR1 SGHRS and CDR2 YFSETQ. This CDR3 spans 16 amino acids.

The rearrangement links TRBV7-9 to TRBJ2-7; the D gene TCRdb calls, TRBD1, cannot be checked with no DNA. The CDR3 contains 13 residues. Germline assignment: CDR1 SEHNR and CDR2 FQNEAQ (reference sequence). CDR3: CASSLAEGVEQYF.

The chain is built from TRBV9 and TRBJ2-3. Germline CDR1 SGDLS, CDR2 YYNGEE. The CDR3 contains 16 residues. CDR3 sequence: CASSVLSMLAGDTQYF.

The V call is TRBV27, the J call TRBJ1-5; the TCRdb D gene call, TRBD1, has no DNA to confirm it. The CDR3 spans 17 residues. Germline V gives CDR1 MNHEY, CDR2 SMNVEV (reference sequence). This CDR3 reads CASSLSLVRQGNQPQHF.

This rearrangement joins TRBV12-5 to TRBJ2-5; TCRdb calls TRBD1, which cannot be checked without DNA. The CDR3 is 16 amino acids. Germline V lookup: CDR1 LGHNT, CDR2 FRNRAP. The CDR3 here is CASGLGTGRDRETQYF.

The chain couples TRBV19 to TRBJ2-7; TCRdb designates TRBD1, a call that cannot be tested without DNA. CDR1 is LNHDA and CDR2 is SQIVND in the germline V gene (reference sequence). The CDR3 covers 12 residues. Here the CDR3 reads CASSIAGYEQYF.

This sequence joins TRBV29-1 and TRBJ2-2. This CDR3 has 12 residues. Germline V lookup: CDR1 SQVTM, CDR2 ANQGSEA. CDR3 sequence: CSVERNTGELFF.